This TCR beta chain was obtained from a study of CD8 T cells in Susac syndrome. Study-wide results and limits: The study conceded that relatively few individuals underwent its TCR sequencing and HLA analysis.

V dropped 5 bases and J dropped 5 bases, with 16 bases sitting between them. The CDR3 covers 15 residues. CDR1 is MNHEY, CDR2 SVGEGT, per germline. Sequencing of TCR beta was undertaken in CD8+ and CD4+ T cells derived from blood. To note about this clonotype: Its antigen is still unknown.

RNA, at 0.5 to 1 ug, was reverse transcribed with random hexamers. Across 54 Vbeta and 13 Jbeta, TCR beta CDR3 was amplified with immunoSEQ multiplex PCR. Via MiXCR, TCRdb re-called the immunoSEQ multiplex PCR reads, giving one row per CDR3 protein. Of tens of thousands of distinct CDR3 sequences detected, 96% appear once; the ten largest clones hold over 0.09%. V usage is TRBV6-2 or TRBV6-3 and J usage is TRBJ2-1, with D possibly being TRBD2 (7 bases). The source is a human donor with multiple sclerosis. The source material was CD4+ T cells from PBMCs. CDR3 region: CASSPMGGGNNEQFF. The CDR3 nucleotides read TGTGCCAGCAGTCCCATGGGGGGGGGCAACAATGAGCAGTTCTTC.